Reported below is one T cell receptor beta chain. What it binds is unknown. The PCR employed 60 Vbeta primers together with 13 Jbeta primers. Sequencing used immunoSEQ multiplex PCR; TCRdb keeps in-frame clones, though not all of them. Of about 160,000 clones listed, around 76% were seen once; the top ten hold 7% to 7.5%. The data originate from a study of cytomegalovirus exposure and HLA in healthy donors. For the study at large: Among approximately 400 genotyped donors, 65% to 90% fell in the Caucasian-associated ancestry cluster. The study, taken as a whole, reports: Previous analysis showed most TCR beta V segments were productive about 87% or about 30% of the time. Later on, an analysis found that several of the most significant clusters appeared to be linked to common viral pathogens, which included parvovirus B19.

V gave up 0 bases and J gave up 1 base, with 8 bases separating them. The CDR3 is made up of 14 amino acids. Germline CDR1 and CDR2: SGHRS and YFSETQ. This TCR was sampled from a man between 35 and 55 years old in good health and CMV-seropositive. This chain links TRBV5-1 with TRBJ2-7; weak D call: TRBD2 (5 bases). Sequencing used PBMCs. CDR3 in amino acids: CASSLGGLSYEQYF. CDR3 DNA sequence: TGCGCCAGCAGCTTGGGAGGGCTATCCTACGAGCAGTACTTC. The full variable domain, in which reference TRBV5-1 and TRBJ2-7 provide the parts outside the CDR3, is KAGVTQTPRYLIKTRGQQVTLSCSPISGHRSVSWYQQTPGQGLQFLFEYFSETQRNKGNFPGRFSGRQFSNSRSEMNVSTLELGDSALYLCASSLGGLSYEQYFGPGTRLTVT.